The clone carrying this T cell receptor beta chain was seen more than once but under ten times. Its target is not known. PCR employed 60 Vbeta and 13 Jbeta primers. In the authors' workflow: Approximately 11 million shared chains were among the roughly 80 million unique TCR beta chains that a later analysis counted. This table comes from immunoSEQ multiplex PCR, and its TCRdb copy is limited to in-frame clones, with some not included. The V and J calls and the clone size are those of that table, but D and trimming were determined from the DNA. The sample shows 150,000 to 180,000 clones, under 85% of them seen only once. The sample comes from a study of cytomegalovirus exposure and HLA in healthy donors. Study findings and constraints: Association of a missense DCLRE1C variant with TCR beta V- and J-gene trimming was reported in a later analysis. Among TCR sequences, most were rare, though some public TCRs appeared in many donors.

V trimming: 7 bases; J trimming: 6 bases; junction bases outside the gene matches: 10. Looked up from germline, CDR1 is SNHLY and CDR2 is FYNNEI. The CDR3 is made up of 15 amino acids. The specimen was PBMCs. J is TRBJ2-3 and V is TRBV2; the match to TRBD1 covers 10 bases. This receptor was taken from a man aged 18 to 29 in good health and CMV-seronegative. The CDR3 sequence is CASTRTGQGGDTQYF. CDR3 bases: TGTGCCAGCACCCGAACCGGACAGGGGGGGGATACGCAGTATTTT.